Sequencing of this TCR beta chain was carried out in a study of T cells after yellow fever vaccination. Per the germline V gene, CDR1 is MDHEN and CDR2 is SYDVKM. The CDR3 loop spans 14 amino acids. V dropped 8 bases and J dropped 5 bases, with 18 bases sitting between them. MiXCR, run by TCRdb on the 5' RACE reads, gives a single entry per CDR3 protein. The sample holds around 530,000 distinct CDR3 sequences, roughly a sixth seen once. Sequenced here: PBMCs, sampled around 5 days after the first yellow fever vaccination. This TCR was sampled from a man in his late teens or twenties who received the YFV17D yellow fever vaccine. V gene TRBV28 combines with J gene TRBJ1-2; D is possibly TRBD1 (5 bases). Here the CDR3 DNA reads TGTGCCAGCGGGCGGTTGGGGGTTCCTTATGGCTACACCTTC. It yields the protein CASGRLGVPYGYTF.